Listed below are T cell receptor beta chains from one sample, sequenced in a study of PD-1 blockade in classical Hodgkin lymphoma. Clones were read by immunoSEQ multiplex PCR, and TCRdb kept only the in-frame ones, dropping some. In the table there are about 37,000 clones, 76% of which are singletons. This specimen was peripheral blood mononuclear cells (PBMCs), taken before the second cycle of nivolumab. The receptor set was obtained from a human donor with classical Hodgkin lymphoma. CDR3s include the opening cysteine and the closing phenylalanine or tryptophan. A D gene is named only where the DNA matches it firmly. The listing skips clone size in some rows; elsewhere it reads once, few, many or a size class.

j_gene: TRBJ2-5
d_gene: TRBD2
v_gene: TRBV7-2
abundance: .
CDR3nt: TGTGCCAGCAGCGTTAGCGGGGGGGAGACCCAGTACTTC
CDR3aa: CASSVSGGETQYF

j_gene: TRBJ2-2
d_gene: .
v_gene: TRBV9
abundance: .
CDR3nt: TGTGCCAGCAGCGTAGAGGAGGGGCCCGGGGAGCTGTTTTTT
CDR3aa: CASSVEEGPGELFF

j_gene: TRBJ2-2
d_gene: TRBD1
v_gene: TRBV11-2
abundance: many
CDR3nt: TGTGCCAGCAGCTTCCCCAAGACAGGGGCGAGGACCGGGGAGCTGTTTTTT
CDR3aa: CASSFPKTGARTGELFF

j_gene: TRBJ1-2
d_gene: TRBD1
v_gene: TRBV19
abundance: .
CDR3nt: TGTGCCAGTAGTACACCCGGGACAGTCCTTAAGTATGGCTACACCTTC
CDR3aa: CASSTPGTVLKYGYTF

j_gene: TRBJ2-5
d_gene: .
v_gene: TRBV5-1
abundance: .
CDR3nt: TGCGCCAGCAGCTTGGAAGGAGAGACCCAGTACTTC
CDR3aa: CASSLEGETQYF

j_gene: TRBJ2-5
d_gene: TRBD2
v_gene: TRBV9
abundance: .
CDR3nt: TGTGCCAGCAGCCGGCGGGGGGCGCGTCAGGAGACCCAGTACTTC
CDR3aa: CASSRRGARQETQYF

j_gene: TRBJ1-2
d_gene: TRBD1
v_gene: TRBV7-9
abundance: medium-sized
CDR3nt: TGTGCCAGCAGCTTTAGGGGGCTCTATGGCTACACCTTC
CDR3aa: CASSFRGLYGYTF

j_gene: TRBJ2-7
d_gene: TRBD1
v_gene: TRBV10-3
abundance: .
CDR3nt: TGTGCCATCACCGGAACACAGGGGGGTGAGCAGTACTTC
CDR3aa: CAITGTQGGEQYF

j_gene: TRBJ2-1
d_gene: .
v_gene: TRBV7-9
abundance: .
CDR3nt: TGTGCCAGCAGCCTCATGGGGAACAATGAGCAGTTCTTC
CDR3aa: CASSLMGNNEQFF

j_gene: TRBJ1-3
d_gene: TRBD1
v_gene: TRBV6-5
abundance: .
CDR3nt: TGTGCCAGCAGTTACACAGGGGACGGAAACACCATATATTTT
CDR3aa: CASSYTGDGNTIYF

j_gene: TRBJ2-7
d_gene: .
v_gene: TRBV5-4
abundance: .
CDR3nt: TGTGCCAGCAGCTTGGCGGGGCAAACCTCCTACGAGCAGTACTTC
CDR3aa: CASSLAGQTSYEQYF

j_gene: TRBJ2-7
d_gene: .
v_gene: TRBV4-1
abundance: .
CDR3nt: TGCGCCAGCAGCCAAGCTAATCTGGGGGCAGGAGGGGAGCAGTACTTC
CDR3aa: CASSQANLGAGGEQYF

j_gene: TRBJ2-4
d_gene: .
v_gene: TRBV4-1
abundance: .
CDR3nt: TGCGCCAGCAGCCAAGATTGGGTCTACTACAAAAACATTCAGTACTTC
CDR3aa: CASSQDWVYYKNIQYF

j_gene: TRBJ2-5
d_gene: TRBD1
v_gene: TRBV29-1
abundance: .
CDR3nt: TGCAGCGTTGAATCGGACAGGGGGGAAGAGACCCAGTACTTC
CDR3aa: CSVESDRGEETQYF

j_gene: TRBJ1-4
d_gene: .
v_gene: TRBV30
abundance: few
CDR3nt: TGTGCCTGGAGTCGGGGTACTAATGAAAAACTGTTTTTT
CDR3aa: CAWSRGTNEKLFF

j_gene: TRBJ2-5
d_gene: TRBD2
v_gene: TRBV18
abundance: once
CDR3nt: TGTGCCAGCTCACCATTAGCGGGGGGGCAAGAGACCCAGTACTTC
CDR3aa: CASSPLAGGQETQYF

j_gene: TRBJ1-2
d_gene: .
v_gene: TRBV4-3
abundance: .
CDR3nt: TGCGCCAGCAGCCAGGAGGGGCAGATCTATGGCTACACCTTC
CDR3aa: CASSQEGQIYGYTF

j_gene: TRBJ2-2
d_gene: TRBD2
v_gene: TRBV5-1
abundance: .
CDR3nt: TGCGCCAGCAGCTCGGGACTAGCGGGGGACGGGGAGCTGTTTTTT
CDR3aa: CASSSGLAGDGELFF

j_gene: TRBJ1-4
d_gene: TRBD1
v_gene: TRBV9
abundance: .
CDR3nt: TGTGCCAGCAGCGTAGCTGGGGGACAGGGGGCGGCTAATGAAAAACTGTTTTTT
CDR3aa: CASSVAGGQGAANEKLFF

j_gene: TRBJ2-1
d_gene: .
v_gene: TRBV7-9
abundance: medium-sized
CDR3nt: TGTGCCAGCAGCTTAGTAGATGCTAGCGACGGGGATGAGCAGTTCTTC
CDR3aa: CASSLVDASDGDEQFF

j_gene: TRBJ2-7
d_gene: TRBD2
v_gene: TRBV5-1
abundance: .
CDR3nt: TGCGCCAGCAGCTTTGGGACTAGCGACTCCTACGAGCAGTACTTC
CDR3aa: CASSFGTSDSYEQYF

j_gene: TRBJ1-3
d_gene: .
v_gene: TRBV7-2
abundance: once
CDR3nt: TGTGCCAGCAGCCCCGTCGGGGGGCAATCCGGAAACACCATATATTTT
CDR3aa: CASSPVGGQSGNTIYF

j_gene: TRBJ1-1
d_gene: .
v_gene: TRBV18
abundance: .
CDR3nt: TGTGCCAGCTCACCACTCTGGCCAGGGAGCCGTGCAATGAACACTGAAGCTTTCTTT
CDR3aa: CASSPLWPGSRAMNTEAFF

j_gene: TRBJ1-1
d_gene: .
v_gene: TRBV4-1
abundance: .
CDR3nt: TGCGCCAGCAGCCAAGATAAGGGAGACACTGAAGCTTTCTTT
CDR3aa: CASSQDKGDTEAFF

j_gene: TRBJ2-1
d_gene: .
v_gene: TRBV11-2
abundance: .
CDR3nt: TGTGCCAGCAGCCGACTTTGGGGGCGATACAATGAGCAGTTCTTC
CDR3aa: CASSRLWGRYNEQFF

j_gene: TRBJ1-1
d_gene: .
v_gene: TRBV11-2
abundance: .
CDR3nt: TGTGCCAGCAGCCCCCTCCGGGGGAGGACTGAAGCTTTCTTT
CDR3aa: CASSPLRGRTEAFF

j_gene: TRBJ2-3
d_gene: TRBD2
v_gene: TRBV7-2
abundance: .
CDR3nt: TGTGCCAGCAGCTTAGCGTGGCTAGCGGGGGAGTTTAATACGCAGTATTTT
CDR3aa: CASSLAWLAGEFNTQYF

j_gene: TRBJ1-1
d_gene: .
v_gene: TRBV7-2
abundance: many
CDR3nt: TGTGCCAGCAGCTTAGCAGCTGGGAACACTGAAGCTTTCTTT
CDR3aa: CASSLAAGNTEAFF

j_gene: TRBJ2-7
d_gene: .
v_gene: TRBV6-5
abundance: .
CDR3nt: TGTGCCAGCGTAAACAGGGTTGGAGGCTACGAGCAGTACTTC
CDR3aa: CASVNRVGGYEQYF

j_gene: TRBJ2-1
d_gene: .
v_gene: TRBV20-1
abundance: .
CDR3nt: TGCAGTGCTTGGGGCAATGAGCAGTTCTTC
CDR3aa: CSAWGNEQFF

j_gene: TRBJ2-7
d_gene: .
v_gene: TRBV10-1
abundance: .
CDR3nt: TGCGCCAGCAGTGAGGGCAGCCGCGGCTACGAGCAGTACTTC
CDR3aa: CASSEGSRGYEQYF

j_gene: TRBJ2-5
d_gene: .
v_gene: TRBV4-3
abundance: .
CDR3nt: TGCGCCAGCAGCCAACGGTACCAAGAGACCCAGTACTTC
CDR3aa: CASSQRYQETQYF

j_gene: TRBJ2-1
d_gene: .
v_gene: TRBV5-1
abundance: .
CDR3nt: TGCGCCAGCAGCCCAGACGGATACAATGAGCAGTTCTTC
CDR3aa: CASSPDGYNEQFF

j_gene: TRBJ2-7
d_gene: .
v_gene: TRBV5-6
abundance: few
CDR3nt: TGTGCCAGCAGCCGCACAGGGTTGGGCTACGAGCAGTACTTC
CDR3aa: CASSRTGLGYEQYF

j_gene: TRBJ2-1
d_gene: TRBD1
v_gene: TRBV19
abundance: .
CDR3nt: TGTGCCAGTAGTATCCGGACAGGAACCTACAATGAGCAGTTCTTC
CDR3aa: CASSIRTGTYNEQFF

j_gene: TRBJ1-5
d_gene: .
v_gene: TRBV19
abundance: .
CDR3nt: TGTGCCAGTAGTACGGACACCCGTCGGCCCCAGCATTTT
CDR3aa: CASSTDTRRPQHF

j_gene: TRBJ1-5
d_gene: .
v_gene: TRBV27
abundance: .
CDR3nt: TGTGCCACCAGGGGAGGGGGTAGCAATCAGCCCCAGCATTTT
CDR3aa: CATRGGGSNQPQHF

j_gene: TRBJ2-2
d_gene: .
v_gene: TRBV2
abundance: .
CDR3nt: TGTGCCAGCAGTCCGGGGTGGGGGACTCAGAACACCGGGGAGCTGTTTTTT
CDR3aa: CASSPGWGTQNTGELFF

j_gene: TRBJ1-6
d_gene: .
v_gene: TRBV5-1
abundance: .
CDR3nt: TGCGCCAGCACGAGCTCCTATAATTCACCCCTCCACTTT
CDR3aa: CASTSSYNSPLHF

j_gene: TRBJ2-2
d_gene: TRBD1
v_gene: TRBV9
abundance: .
CDR3nt: TGTGCCAGCAGCGCTCGGCTGACAGGGGACACCGGGGAGCTGTTTTTT
CDR3aa: CASSARLTGDTGELFF

j_gene: TRBJ2-1
d_gene: .
v_gene: TRBV9
abundance: .
CDR3nt: TGTGCCAGCAGCGTAGGAGGGGGTGGAGTTAGGAATGAGCAGTTCTTC
CDR3aa: CASSVGGGGVRNEQFF

j_gene: TRBJ2-6
d_gene: TRBD1
v_gene: TRBV29-1
abundance: .
CDR3nt: TGCAGCGTAGAGGGACAGGGGGCCGGGGCCAACGTCCTGACTTTC
CDR3aa: CSVEGQGAGANVLTF

j_gene: TRBJ2-7
d_gene: TRBD1
v_gene: TRBV18
abundance: .
CDR3nt: TGTGCCAGCTCACCCGGGACAGGGGGCGAATACGAGCAGTACTTC
CDR3aa: CASSPGTGGEYEQYF

j_gene: TRBJ1-3
d_gene: .
v_gene: TRBV7-2
abundance: .
CDR3nt: TGTGCCAGCAGCTTAGGACACTCTGGAAACACCATATATTTT
CDR3aa: CASSLGHSGNTIYF

j_gene: TRBJ2-1
d_gene: TRBD1
v_gene: TRBV7-2
abundance: .
CDR3nt: TGTGCCAGCAGCTTAGAACAGGGGGCGGAGGTCATTTACAATGAGCAGTTCTTC
CDR3aa: CASSLEQGAEVIYNEQFF

j_gene: TRBJ2-2
d_gene: TRBD2
v_gene: TRBV25-1
abundance: .
CDR3nt: TGTGCCAGCAGTGCGGGACTAGCGGGGGTCCCCGCCGGGGAGCTGTTTTTT
CDR3aa: CASSAGLAGVPAGELFF

j_gene: TRBJ1-6
d_gene: TRBD1
v_gene: TRBV6-6
abundance: .
CDR3nt: TGTGCCAGCAGTTACTCGGGACAGGATAATTCACCCCTCCACTTT
CDR3aa: CASSYSGQDNSPLHF

j_gene: TRBJ2-7
d_gene: .
v_gene: TRBV11-3
abundance: .
CDR3nt: TGTGCCAGCAGCTCACGTCCGGACGAGCAGTACTTC
CDR3aa: CASSSRPDEQYF

j_gene: TRBJ2-3
d_gene: .
v_gene: TRBV18
abundance: .
CDR3nt: TGTGCCAGCTCCCGAGAAAGCACAGATACGCAGTATTTT
CDR3aa: CASSRESTDTQYF

j_gene: TRBJ1-1
d_gene: .
v_gene: TRBV5-6
abundance: few
CDR3nt: TGTGCCAGCAGCTTGGGTAGGGGGGACACTGAAGCTTTCTTT
CDR3aa: CASSLGRGDTEAFF

j_gene: TRBJ2-5
d_gene: TRBD2
v_gene: TRBV10-3
abundance: .
CDR3nt: TGTGCCATCAGTGTTAGCGGGGGGGCCCTGAAGACCCAGTACTTC
CDR3aa: CAISVSGGALKTQYF

j_gene: TRBJ2-1
d_gene: .
v_gene: TRBV2
abundance: .
CDR3nt: TGTGCCAGCAGTGAAAGCGAGACCTCCTACAATGAGCAGTTCTTC
CDR3aa: CASSESETSYNEQFF

j_gene: TRBJ2-5
d_gene: .
v_gene: TRBV6-1
abundance: .
CDR3nt: TGTGCCAGCAGTGGACGGCAGGGGCGACAAGAGACCCAGTACTTC
CDR3aa: CASSGRQGRQETQYF

j_gene: TRBJ1-2
d_gene: TRBD1
v_gene: TRBV5-1
abundance: few
CDR3nt: TGCGCCAGCAGCTTGGTTGCGACAGGGGGCAATGGCTACACCTTC
CDR3aa: CASSLVATGGNGYTF

j_gene: TRBJ2-7
d_gene: .
v_gene: TRBV29-1
abundance: few
CDR3nt: TGCAGCGTTGGGGGCAAAAACCCTCTTCCCGAGCAGTACTTC
CDR3aa: CSVGGKNPLPEQYF